This entry features one T cell receptor (beta chain) sequence. The sample belongs to a study of OX40 agonist ivuxolimab in advanced cancers. Study information: Participants could have had prior anti-PD-1, anti-PD-L1 or anti-CTLA-4 therapy, and more than 35% had some. Partial responses occurred in three patients (one hepatocellular carcinoma, two cutaneous melanoma).

Autoimmune disease history or systemic immunosuppression led to patient exclusion. Assay used: immunoSEQ multiplex PCR; TCRdb lists only in-frame clones, some missing. The sample has about 99,000 clones, around 90% seen once. The receptor comes from an adult with an advanced solid tumor such as melanoma, head and neck, liver or kidney cancer. The sequences come from CD4+ or CD8+ T cells sorted from blood, collected in a trial of the OX40 agonist ivuxolimab.

This CDR3 reads CASSVDGTGELFF. In DNA, the CDR3 is TGTGCCAGCAGCGTCGACGGGACCGGGGAGCTGTTTTTT. This chain uses TRBV7-3 with TRBJ2-2; D gene uncertain. This CDR3 spans 13 amino acids. Germline assignment: CDR1 SGHTA and CDR2 FQGTGA. With 5 bases removed from V and 5 bases from J, the gap between germline ends came to 9 bases.